The T cell receptor (beta chain) under discussion was sequenced for a study of response to subunit inactivated influenza vaccine (dated by TCRdb to 2017 to 2018). Describing the broader study: The study used deep quantitative T cell receptor repertoire profiling to track responses to a trivalent subunit inactivated influenza vaccine. Results and caveats for the whole study, not just this receptor: The authors suggested that each seasonal influenza vaccination may recruit only a limited number of new T cells.

Comment on this clonotype: Which antigen it targets is not known. Nothing much larger sits one base from this clone, and base qualities are not available.

Receptors were amplified or captured by RT-PCR. The sample was run on an Illumina HiSeq 2500. Using fastp trimming at Q25 and MiXCR clonotype assembly, TCRdb reanalyzed the public sequencing data and kept in-frame beta chains. Identical CDR3 proteins give one entry, which carries the most common genes and DNA. The sample has about 520,000 distinct CDR3 sequences on record, 11% of them singletons. In total, the top ten clones hold roughly 12% of the sample. The time point label for this specimen denotes: approximately 47 days after influenza vaccine administration. The germline ends are 5 bases apart after V is trimmed by 2 bases and J by 7 bases. Inclusive of the bounding cysteine and phenylalanine, the CDR3 is 11 residues long. Of the read, only the CDR3 DNA is kept; its 33 bases are in frame from base 1. CDR1 and CDR2 were assigned from the germline V gene (reference sequence) as LGHDT and YNNKEL.

The specimen comprised PBMCs from blood, sampled roughly 48 days after vaccination. The V gene is TRBV3-1 and the J gene is TRBJ1-1, with the D gene not confidently named. The TCR was taken from a middle-aged man who received an inactivated influenza vaccine. Donor details come from another sample of the same person, matched by shared clones. The CDR3 amino acid sequence is: CASSQSFEAFF. The nucleotide sequence is given as TGTGCCAGCAGCCAAAGCTTTGAAGCTTTCTTT.